The 26 T cell receptor beta chains below come from one sample, sequenced in a study of PD-L1 blockade in urothelial cancer. Sequenced by immunoSEQ multiplex PCR; TCRdb stores in-frame clones only, minus some. This sample has 40,000 to 45,000 clones; about 85% occur once, and the top ten carry 2% to 3%. Time point indicated: peripheral blood 6 weeks after treatment start. The specimen was PBMCs, collected around atezolizumab (anti-PD-L1) treatment. These receptors were obtained from a man between 65 and 80 years old with urothelial cancer.

The V gene is TRBV29-1, the J gene TRBJ2-1, with 9 bases that match TRBD1. Germline CDR1 is SQVTM and CDR2 is ANQGSEA. The V gene end was trimmed by 4 bases and the J gene end by 2 bases; junction bases not matched to a gene: 6. The CDR3 contains 15 residues. CDR3 residues: CSVARGTGTYNEQFF. In nucleotides, the CDR3 is TGCAGCGTTGCAAGGGGGACAGGGACCTACAATGAGCAGTTCTTC.

The chain employs TRBV29-1 and TRBJ2-5; 9 bases are a match to TRBD1. CDR1 is SQVTM and CDR2 is ANQGSEA in the germline V gene. With V trimmed by 7 bases and J by 4 bases, 7 bases remained unmatched. The CDR3 sequence is 13 residues long. The CDR3, as DNA: TGCAGCGCGACGGACAGGGGAGGAGAGACCCAGTACTTC. Encoded protein: CSATDRGGETQYF.

This chain links TRBV9 with TRBJ2-7; 9 bases match TRBD1. V lost 0 bases to trimming and J lost 3 bases; unmatched junction nucleotides: 7. Per germline, CDR1 SGDLS and CDR2 YYNGEE. The CDR3 contains 16 residues. CDR3 amino acids: CASSVGAGQGFYEQYF. The CDR3 DNA reads TGTGCCAGCAGCGTAGGTGCGGGACAGGGATTCTACGAGCAGTACTTC.

This sequence joins TRBV10-3 and TRBJ1-1; D uncertain. Germline V lookup: CDR1 ENHRY, CDR2 SYGVKD. The length of the CDR3 is 15 residues. Trimming shortened V by 4 bases and J by 1 base, and 13 bases separated the two germline ends. The CDR3 DNA reads TGTGCCATCAGTGCGGTATCGGGTGGGAACACTGAAGCTTTCTTT. Amino acids: CAISAVSGGNTEAFF.

J is TRBJ2-6 and V is TRBV4-1; maybe TRBD1 (6 bases). V was trimmed by 0 bases and J by 1 base, leaving 7 bases between them. Germline V lookup: CDR1 MGHRA, CDR2 YSYEKL. This CDR3 has 16 amino acids. The CDR3 sequence: CASSQDRGSGANVLTF. CDR3 nucleotides: TGCGCCAGCAGCCAAGACAGGGGTTCTGGGGCCAACGTCCTGACTTTC.

The J gene is TRBJ2-6, the V gene TRBV2; D perhaps matches TRBD2 (5 bases). This CDR3 region has 15 residues. Germline-derived CDR1 and CDR2 are SNHLY and FYNNEI. With 6 bases removed from V and 2 bases from J, the gap between germline ends came to 11 bases. The chain's CDR3 is CASRDAGTGANVLTF. DNA for the CDR3: TGTGCCAGCAGGGATGCGGGCACTGGGGCCAACGTCCTGACTTTC.

This chain uses TRBV6-5 with TRBJ1-1, with D unresolved. This CDR3 contains 15 residues. The V gene lost 0 bases and the J gene lost 1 base, with 9 bases spanning the gap. Per germline, CDR1 MNHEY and CDR2 SVGAGI. In DNA form, the CDR3 reads TGTGCCAGCAGTTACTCATATGCGGAGAACACTGAAGCTTTCTTT. Its translation is CASSYSYAENTEAFF.

The chain uses TRBV5-1 and TRBJ1-2, with TRBD1 matching 9 bases. V gave up 3 bases and J gave up 7 bases; unmatched junction bases: 10. The CDR3 is 15 residues long. Germline assignment: CDR1 SGHRS and CDR2 YFSETQ. The CDR3 protein is CASSSPGQGDGGYTF. CDR3 in DNA: TGCGCCAGCAGCTCACCGGGACAGGGTGATGGTGGCTACACCTTC.

This clone is medium-sized by share. The J gene is TRBJ1-2, the V gene TRBV30; 8 bases line up with TRBD1. This CDR3 has 14 residues. Germline V CDR1 and CDR2: GTSNPN, SVGIG (reference sequence). V was clipped by 2 bases and J by 3 bases; unmatched bases: 5. The CDR3 DNA follows: TGTGCCTGGAGTCGTACAGGGGGTGACTATGGCTACACCTTC. Translating gives CAWSRTGGDYGYTF. Full variable domain (rest looked up from reference TRBV30 and TRBJ1-2): SQTIHQWPATLVQPVGSPLSLECTVEGTSNPNLYWYRQAAGRGLQLLFYSVGIGQISSEVPQNLSASRPQDRQFILSSKKLLLSDSGFYLCAWSRTGGDYGYTFGSGTRLTVV.

The gene calls are TRBV6-4 and TRBJ2-2; no definite D call. The V end lost 5 bases, the J end lost 4 bases, and 8 bases lay between the germline ends. Germline V gives CDR1 MRHNA, CDR2 SNTAGT. CDR3 length: 13 residues. CDR3 protein: CASSPDSTGELFF. The CDR3 bases are TGTGCCAGCAGTCCCGACTCCACCGGGGAGCTGTTTTTT.

This chain connects TRBV4-1 to TRBJ2-7; a weak D match, TRBD2 (6 bases). With 4 bases removed from V and 2 bases from J, the gap between germline ends came to 15 bases. Germline CDR1 MGHRA, CDR2 YSYEKL. This CDR3 has 15 amino acids. The CDR3 sequence: CASSPGVGRAYEQYF. DNA for the CDR3: TGCGCCAGCAGCCCGGGGGTCGGCAGGGCCTACGAGCAGTACTTC.

The rearrangement joins TRBV19 to TRBJ2-5; 9 bases line up with TRBD2. This CDR3 spans 15 amino acids. The V gene's germline CDR1 is LNHDA and CDR2 SQIVND (reference sequence). V dropped 4 bases and J dropped 5; count of bases not matched to a gene: 8. CDR3 DNA: TGTGCCAGTAGTAACGCCCGCGCGGGAGGGGAGACCCAGTACTTC. Amino acids: CASSNARAGGETQYF.

The J gene is TRBJ1-1, the V gene TRBV19; D is unresolved. The V end was cut by 7 bases, the J end by 7 bases, with 16 bases between. Germline-derived CDR1 and CDR2 are LNHDA and SQIVND (reference sequence). This CDR3 comprises 13 residues. CDR3 coding DNA: TGTGCCAGTAAGGTCTCAGGTTATTATGAAGCTTTCTTT. Its protein is CASKVSGYYEAFF.

This rearrangement joins TRBV7-6 to TRBJ2-6; D call uncertain. Germline CDR1 reads SGHVS; CDR2 reads FNYEAQ. The CDR3 length is 16 residues. Trimming cost V 0 bases and J 1 base, with 7 bases left between them. The CDR3 DNA is TGTGCCAGCAGCTTAGCGGCTGGTTCTGGGGCCAACGTCCTGACTTTC. Its translation: CASSLAAGSGANVLTF.

The table lists this clone with a few counts. The chain employs TRBV2 and TRBJ1-2; 8 bases agree with TRBD1. The ends lost 2 bases at V and 6 bases at J; junction bases unmatched: 5. CDR1 and CDR2 from the germline V gene are SNHLY and FYNNEI. The CDR3 spans 14 residues. This chain's CDR3 is CASSERGRGHGYTF. The CDR3 bases are TGTGCCAGCAGTGAACGGGGCAGGGGGCATGGCTACACCTTC.

This sequence joins TRBV10-2 and TRBJ1-1, with TRBD1 matching 8 bases. The germline gives CDR1 WSHSY, CDR2 SAAADI. CDR3 length: 13 residues. The junction had 9 bases not matched to a gene; V was cut back by 3 bases and J by 12 bases. The CDR3 spells CASSDSGTGGTFF. The DNA for the CDR3 is TGCGCCAGCAGTGACTCCGGGACAGGAGGAACTTTCTTT.

The V gene is TRBV7-3, the J gene TRBJ2-2; 9 bases line up with TRBD1. V gave up 5 bases and J gave up 7 bases; unmatched junction bases: 8. CDR1 and CDR2 from the germline V gene are SGHTA and FQGTGA. The CDR3 covers 15 residues. CDR3 sequence (DNA): TGTGCCAGCAGCGATCACAGGGGGCAGGGCGGGGAGCTGTTTTTT. Translated, it gives CASSDHRGQGGELFF. Supplemented by reference TRBV7-3 and TRBJ2-2, the full variable domain reads GAGVSQTPSNKVTEKGKYVELRCDPISGHTALYWYRQSLGQGPEFLIYFQGTGAADDSGLPNDRFFAVRPEGSVSTLKIQRTERGDSAVYLCASSDHRGQGGELFFGEGSRLTVL.

The CDR3 loop reads CASSSLAGSSYNEQFF. In nucleotides, the CDR3 is TGTGCCAGTAGTTCACTAGCGGGGAGCTCCTACAATGAGCAGTTCTTC. The V and J genes are TRBV19 and TRBJ2-1; 10 bases fit TRBD2. From germline, CDR1 is LNHDA and CDR2 SQIVND (reference sequence). The CDR3 runs 16 residues. The V gene end was trimmed by 5 bases and the J gene end by 0 bases; junction bases not matched to a gene: 4.

The chain recombines TRBV4-1 with TRBJ1-3, with D tentatively TRBD1 (6 bases). With 3 bases removed from V and 6 bases from J, the gap between germline ends came to 9 bases. The germline V gene encodes CDR1 MGHRA and CDR2 YSYEKL. The CDR3 runs to 13 residues. The CDR3 bases are TGCGCCAGCAGCCAGAGGACAGAAAACACCATATATTTT. Translating it yields CASSQRTENTIYF.

The chain combines TRBV28 with TRBJ1-5, with D perhaps TRBD1 (6 bases). In germline, CDR1 is MDHEN, CDR2 SYDVKM. The CDR3 has 14 amino acids. Trimming took off 8 bases at V and 7 bases at J, with 18 bases between the two ends. The CDR3 protein is CASFGGGGGQPQHF. The CDR3 nucleotides read TGTGCCAGCTTTGGGGGAGGGGGAGGACAGCCCCAGCATTTT.

The table lists this clone with a few counts. The V call is TRBV30, the J call TRBJ2-7; the D gene is possibly TRBD2 (5 bases). The CDR3 length is 15 residues. Germline CDR1 and CDR2: GTSNPN and SVGIG (reference sequence). V was shortened by 0 bases and J by 6 bases, with 18 bases between the two germline ends. CDR3 protein: CAWSVGSSFVLEQYF. In DNA form, the CDR3 reads TGTGCCTGGAGTGTAGGGTCTAGCTTCGTCCTCGAGCAGTACTTC.

The table lists this clone with a few counts. The chain is built from TRBV2 and TRBJ1-2; D unresolved. The CDR3 is made up of 13 amino acids. CDR1 and CDR2 (germline): SNHLY, FYNNEI. V was trimmed by 6 bases and J by 0 bases, leaving 8 bases between them. CDR3 DNA sequence: TGTGCCAGCAGGGGGAGGGCTAACTATGGCTACACCTTC. Protein product: CASRGRANYGYTF.

The chain carries TRBV5-1 and TRBJ1-1; 8 bases are a match to TRBD1. The CDR3 runs 14 residues. V dropped 6 bases and J dropped 1; count of bases not matched to a gene: 5. CDR1 and CDR2 (germline): SGHRS, YFSETQ. CDR3 sequence (DNA): TGCGCCAGCACCCGGACAGGGCGGAACACTGAAGCTTTCTTT. It specifies CASTRTGRNTEAFF.

This clone was seen just once. V is TRBV5-1 and J is TRBJ2-2; TRBD1 matches 11 bases. Germline CDR1 and CDR2: SGHRS and YFSETQ. The CDR3 runs 15 residues. J was trimmed by 7 bases and V by 3 bases; bases with no gene match: 5. Written as DNA, the CDR3 is TGCGCCAGCAGCTGGGACAGGGGGGTCATCGGGGAGCTGTTTTTT. Translating it yields CASSWDRGVIGELFF.

The V gene is TRBV12-5, the J gene TRBJ2-7, with D hard to call. Germline V gives CDR1 LGHNT, CDR2 FRNRAP. CDR3 length equals 10 residues. Trimming stripped 5 bases from V and 4 bases from J, with 3 bases between. CDR3 in amino acids: CASGTYEQYF. The CDR3 DNA reads TGTGCTAGTGGTACTTACGAGCAGTACTTC. The variable domain in full, with the rest retrieved from reference TRBV12-5 and TRBJ2-7, is DARVTQTPRHKVTEMGQEVTMRCQPILGHNTVFWYRQTMMQGLELLAYFRNRAPLDDSGMPKDRFSAEMPDATLATLKIQPSEPRDSAVYFCASGTYEQYFGPGTRLTVT.

The chain joins TRBV5-5 to TRBJ2-3, with a possible D match to TRBD1 (5 bases). CDR1 SGHKS and CDR2 YYEKEE come from the germline V gene (reference sequence). V was pared by 0 bases and J by 0 bases, with 8 bases between. This CDR3 contains 15 residues. In DNA form, the CDR3 reads TGTGCCAGCAGCTTGGGACAGACCAGCACAGATACGCAGTATTTT. Translating gives CASSLGQTSTDTQYF. Combining the CDR3 with reference TRBV5-5 and TRBJ2-3 gives the whole variable domain DAGVTQSPTHLIKTRGQQVTLRCSPISGHKSVSWYQQVLGQGPQFIFQYYEKEERGRGNFPDRFSARQFPNYSSELNVNALLLGDSALYLCASSLGQTSTDTQYFGPGTRLTVL.